Below, 15 T cell receptor beta chains from the same sample are listed, as sequenced in a study of human T cells and chemical hapten exposure. TCRdb re-called the RACE reads with MiXCR, one entry per CDR3 protein. Of about 200,000 distinct CDR3 sequences listed, around 23% are singletons. Time point denoted: patch test 3, about 24 weeks after DPC sensitization. The sample's treatment: therapeutic diphenylcyclopropenone sensitization with weekly scalp DPC. The starting material was whole blood, obtained in connection with sensitization to the hapten diphenylcyclopropenone (DPC). These receptors originate from a woman aged 40 to 50 with alopecia areata. Some clones in this sample may be carry-over from other donors' samples.

Ten or more counts support this clonotype. This chain joins TRBV4-2 and TRBJ2-3; possibly TRBD1 for D (6 bases). The CDR3 length is 15 residues. In germline, CDR1 is LGHNA, CDR2 YNFKEQ. Trimming took 4 bases from V and 6 from J, leaving 17 bases between them. CDR3 residues: CASSLSDSSQDTQYF. CDR3 bases: TGTGCCAGCAGCCTGTCGGACAGTTCCCAGGATACGCAGTATTTT.

V is TRBV5-1 and J is TRBJ1-5; weak D call: TRBD1 (6 bases). Germline-derived CDR1 and CDR2 are SGHRS and YFSETQ. The CDR3 totals 14 residues. Trimming removed 1 base at V and 7 bases at J, with 12 bases between. The CDR3 loop reads CASSLMGAGQPQHF. Here the CDR3 DNA reads TGCGCCAGCAGCTTGATGGGGGCTGGCCAGCCCCAGCATTTT.

This clonotype turned up a few times. A junction boundary mismatches the germline segment, possibly from a read error. The chain carries TRBV7-9 and TRBJ1-3; weak D call: TRBD1 (5 bases). The CDR3 has 13 amino acids. Germline V gene sequence: CDR1 SEHNR, CDR2 FQNEAQ (reference sequence). CDR3 region: CACRQLSGNTIYF. CDR3 bases: TGTGCCTGCAGACAGCTCTCTGGAAACACCATATATTTT.

The chain recombines TRBV7-2 with TRBJ2-3; D is possibly TRBD2 (6 bases). The V gene lost 2 bases and the J gene lost 0 bases, with 9 bases spanning the gap. The CDR3 extends over 15 amino acids. Per the germline V gene, CDR1 is SGHTA and CDR2 is FQGNSA. In DNA form, the CDR3 reads TGTGCCAGCAGCTTAAGCGGGTTTAGCACAGATACGCAGTATTTT. Translation gives CASSLSGFSTDTQYF.

This chain joins TRBV9 and TRBJ2-5, with D tentatively TRBD1 or TRBD2 (5 bases each). This CDR3 is built from 15 residues. V lost 3 bases to trimming and J lost 4 bases, with 16 bases between them. Germline lookup yields CDR1 SGDLS and CDR2 YYNGEE. The CDR3 DNA follows: TGTGCCAGCAGCGCACGGGGCCTAAGGGGAGAGACCCAGTACTTC. Translation gives CASSARGLRGETQYF.

V usage is TRBV10-3 and J usage is TRBJ1-6, with unresolved D. The CDR3 runs to 15 residues. V was cut by 4 bases and J by 8 bases, with 15 bases left in between. Per germline, CDR1 ENHRY and CDR2 SYGVKD. CDR3 loop: CAISGLSGGDSPLHF. DNA for the CDR3: TGTGCCATCAGTGGGCTTTCGGGAGGTGATTCACCCCTCCACTTT.

This clonotype came up a few times. A much more abundant neighbour one base away suggests this may be a read error. The V call is TRBV7-3, the J call TRBJ1-1; D may be TRBD1 (5 bases). V shed 5 bases and J shed 0 bases, with 7 bases lying between them. The CDR3 consists of 13 residues. From germline, CDR1 is SGHTA and CDR2 FQGTGA. CDR3 protein: CASSTQVNTEAFF. In DNA form, the CDR3 reads TGTGCCAGCAGCACACAGGTGAACACTGAAGCTTTCTTT.

The chain carries TRBV28 and TRBJ2-7, with 9 bases aligning to TRBD1. The ends lost 10 bases at V and 9 bases at J; junction bases unmatched: 13. The CDR3 sequence is 13 residues long. CDR1 and CDR2 (germline): MDHEN, SYDVKM. The DNA of the CDR3 is TGTGCCACCACATCGGGACAGGGCCTAGGGCAGTACTTC. This translates into CATTSGQGLGQYF.

Only a few counts were recorded for this clonotype. This chain connects TRBV7-2 to TRBJ2-1, with D possibly matching TRBD2 (5 bases). The CDR3 length is 16 residues. Looked up from germline, CDR1 is SGHTA and CDR2 is FQGNSA. Trimming took 5 bases from V and 0 from J, leaving 14 bases between them. The CDR3 DNA reads TGTGCCAGCAGCCCCGGACTCTTGAGCTCCTACAATGAGCAGTTCTTC. As protein: CASSPGLLSSYNEQFF.

V usage is TRBV7-2 and J usage is TRBJ2-1, with TRBD2 as a possible D gene (6 bases). CDR3 length equals 15 residues. With 1 base removed from V and 3 bases from J, the gap between germline ends came to 10 bases. The germline gives CDR1 SGHTA, CDR2 FQGNSA. The CDR3 protein is CASSLVGLDYNEQFF. CDR3 bases: TGTGCCAGCAGCTTAGTGGGACTGGACTACAATGAGCAGTTCTTC.

The J gene is TRBJ2-6, the V gene TRBV6-1, with unresolved D. Trimming left V 3 bases short and J 1 base short, with 7 bases between. The CDR3 has 15 residues. Germline-derived CDR1 and CDR2 are MNHNS and SASEGT. The CDR3 DNA sequence: TGTGCCAGCAGTGAGGGATGGTCTGGGGCCAACGTCCTGACTTTC. It specifies CASSEGWSGANVLTF.

This clonotype was recorded a few times. This chain links TRBV28 with TRBJ1-5, with D hard to call. The germline V gene has CDR1 MDHEN and CDR2 SYDVKM. The CDR3 sequence is 14 residues long. The V end lost 10 bases, the J end lost 1 base, and 14 bases lay between the germline ends. The CDR3 region is CATVGLVSNQPQHF. The CDR3 coding sequence is TGTGCCACCGTGGGTCTTGTCAGCAATCAGCCCCAGCATTTT.

The chain combines TRBV6-2 or TRBV6-3 with TRBJ2-1; TRBD2 aligns across 8 bases. V lost 0 bases and J lost 8; bases outside the gene matches: 9. Germline values: CDR1 MNHEY, CDR2 SVGEGT. This CDR3 has 16 amino acids. The CDR3 nucleotides read TGTGCCAGCAGTTACTCGTTACTAGCGGAGGCGGATGAGCAGTTCTTC. The encoded protein is CASSYSLLAEADEQFF.

The table lists this clonotype with a few counts. The chain has TRBV12-3 or TRBV12-4 and TRBJ1-4, with 8 nucleotides matching TRBD1. The CDR3 loop spans 13 amino acids. With V trimmed by 6 bases and J by 6 bases, 3 bases remained unmatched. This CDR3 reads CASSSTGDEKLFF. CDR3 sequence (DNA): TGTGCCAGCAGCTCGACAGGGGATGAAAAACTGTTTTTT.

The table lists this clonotype with many counts. The genes are TRBV5-5 and TRBJ2-5; D gene uncertain. Trimming took 0 bases from V and 3 from J, leaving 12 bases between them. The germline V gene encodes CDR1 SGHKS and CDR2 YYEKEE (reference sequence). CDR3 size: 15 residues. CDR3 residues: CASSLAVGRKETQYF. In DNA form, the CDR3 reads TGTGCCAGCAGCTTGGCAGTTGGCAGAAAAGAGACCCAGTACTTC.